This T cell receptor beta chain derives from a study of graft-versus-host responses after intestinal transplantation. At the level of the study: The recipients all started with anti-thymocyte globulin induction and then took tacrolimus and steroids for approximately 3 years.

Concerning this clone: The antigen is unknown.

TCRdb keeps only in-frame clones here, not all; method: immunoSEQ multiplex PCR. Here the sample spans about 110,000 clones, approximately 90% being singletons. CDR3 length: 14 residues. CDR1 is MRHNA, CDR2 SNTAGT, per germline. Trimming removed 7 bases from V and 8 bases from J; junction bases left unmatched: 11. The source is a human donor who was the organ donor for an intestinal transplant. The specimen was unstimulated CD4+ T cells sorted from spleen or lymph node cells, collected before transplant. The chain combines TRBV6-4 with TRBJ1-2; 9 positions match TRBD1. The CDR3 coding sequence is TGTGCCAGCAAGGGTAACAGGGGGCCGGGAGGCTACACCTTC. Protein sequence: CASKGNRGPGGYTF.